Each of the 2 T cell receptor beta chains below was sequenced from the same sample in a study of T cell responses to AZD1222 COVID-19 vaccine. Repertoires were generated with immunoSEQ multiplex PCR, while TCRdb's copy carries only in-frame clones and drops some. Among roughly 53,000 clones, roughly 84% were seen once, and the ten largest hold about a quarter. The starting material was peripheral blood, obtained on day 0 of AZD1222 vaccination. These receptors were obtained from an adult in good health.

CDR3 amino acids: CASSQGLGTGTGKLFF. CDR3 sequence (DNA): TGTGCCAGCAGCCAAGGTCTCGGGACAGGGACTGGAAAACTGTTTTTT. This rearrangement joins TRBV3-1 (or the pseudogene TRBV3-2) to TRBJ1-4; 9 bases align to TRBD1. Trimming cost V 1 base and J 10 bases; bases outside gene matches: 10. CDR3 size: 16 residues. Germline values: CDR1 LGHDT, CDR2 YNNKEL (reference sequence).

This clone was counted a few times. The CDR3 nucleotides are TGTGCCAGCAGCCTATCAACGGCTACGCAGTATTTT. This encodes CASSLSTATQYF. J is TRBJ2-3 and V is TRBV12-3 or TRBV12-4; no clear D. The CDR3 totals 12 residues. Trimming removed 6 bases from V and 8 bases from J, with 12 bases in between.